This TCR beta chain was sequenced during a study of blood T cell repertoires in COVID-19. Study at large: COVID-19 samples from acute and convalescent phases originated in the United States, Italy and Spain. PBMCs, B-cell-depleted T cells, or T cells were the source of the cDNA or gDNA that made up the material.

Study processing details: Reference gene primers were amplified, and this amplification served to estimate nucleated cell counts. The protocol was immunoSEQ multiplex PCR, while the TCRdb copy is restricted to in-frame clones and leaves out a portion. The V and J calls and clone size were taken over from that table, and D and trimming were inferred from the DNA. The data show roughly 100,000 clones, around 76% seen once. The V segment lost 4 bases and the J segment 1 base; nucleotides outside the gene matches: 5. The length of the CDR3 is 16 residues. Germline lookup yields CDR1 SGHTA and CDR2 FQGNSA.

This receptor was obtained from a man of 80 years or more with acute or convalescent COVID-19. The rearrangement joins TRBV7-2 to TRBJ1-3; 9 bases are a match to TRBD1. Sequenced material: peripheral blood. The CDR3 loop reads CASSSGGTGSGNTIYF. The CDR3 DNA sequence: TGTGCCAGCAGCTCGGGCGGGACAGGGTCTGGAAACACCATATATTTT. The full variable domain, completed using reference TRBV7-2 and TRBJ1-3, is GAGVSQSPSNKVTEKGKDVELRCDPISGHTALYWYRQSLGQGLEFLIYFQGNSAPDKSGLPSDRFSAERTGGSVSTLTIQRTQQEDSAVYLCASSSGGTGSGNTIYFGEGSWLTVV.